This T cell receptor beta chain was retrieved from a study of cytomegalovirus exposure and HLA in healthy donors. On this clone: Antigen: not known.

60 Vbeta and 13 Jbeta primers were used in PCR. Generated by immunoSEQ multiplex PCR, the TCRdb table keeps only in-frame clones and is missing some. Here the sample spans 130,000 or so clones, approximately 87% being singletons. Study findings and constraints: Researchers reportedly found TCR beta sequences accurately predicted most subjects' HLA-A and HLA-B alleles.

Sequenced sample: PBMCs. The TCR originated in a man aged 35 to 55 in good health and CMV-seronegative.

CDR3 DNA: TGTGCCAGCAGCTTGATGGCTAGCAGTAGCACAGATACGCAGTATTTT. This encodes CASSLMASSSTDTQYF. The V call is TRBV5-4, the J call TRBJ2-3; tentative D call: TRBD2 (5 bases). Germline CDR1 SGHNT, CDR2 YYREEE (reference sequence). Trimming shortened V by 1 base and J by 0 bases, and 12 bases separated the two germline ends. The CDR3 sequence is 16 residues long. Full variable domain (remainder filled in from reference TRBV5-4 and TRBJ2-3): ETGVTQSPTHLIKTRGQQVTLRCSSQSGHNTVSWYQQALGQGPQFIFQYYREEENGRGNFPPRFSGLQFPNYSSELNVNALELDDSALYLCASSLMASSSTDTQYFGPGTRLTVL.